This TCR beta chain was sequenced during a study of memory CD4+ T cells and cytomegalovirus serostatus. Original data processing: After removing out-of-frame reads, 2.3 million or so distinct TCRbeta sequences remained. The protocol was immunoSEQ multiplex PCR, while the TCRdb copy is restricted to in-frame clones and leaves out a portion. V and J calls and clone size are as listed in that table; D and trimming were resolved from the DNA. The sample includes 80,000 or so clones, around 80% of them seen just once. This clone was seen just once. Its antigen is currently unknown. Germline V gene data show CDR1 as SGHTA and CDR2 as FQGNSA. CDR3 size: 14 residues. Trimming shortened V by 6 bases and J by 1 base, and 9 bases separated the two germline ends. Study-wide results and limits: A US-trained random forest predicted CMV serostatus with median AUC 0.91. CD4+ memory repertoires contained 67 of 164 reported CMV TCRbeta sequences.

Single viable CD3+CD4+CD8-CD45RO+ cells were sorted as the memory CD4+ T cells. The sequence derives from an adult in good health and CMV-seropositive. V gene TRBV7-2 combines with J gene TRBJ2-2, with D perhaps TRBD2 (6 bases). Sequencing was carried out using memory CD4+ T cells from blood. The CDR3 reads CASRLSGNTGELFF. For the CDR3, the DNA is TGTGCCAGCAGACTTAGCGGGAACACCGGGGAGCTGTTTTTT.